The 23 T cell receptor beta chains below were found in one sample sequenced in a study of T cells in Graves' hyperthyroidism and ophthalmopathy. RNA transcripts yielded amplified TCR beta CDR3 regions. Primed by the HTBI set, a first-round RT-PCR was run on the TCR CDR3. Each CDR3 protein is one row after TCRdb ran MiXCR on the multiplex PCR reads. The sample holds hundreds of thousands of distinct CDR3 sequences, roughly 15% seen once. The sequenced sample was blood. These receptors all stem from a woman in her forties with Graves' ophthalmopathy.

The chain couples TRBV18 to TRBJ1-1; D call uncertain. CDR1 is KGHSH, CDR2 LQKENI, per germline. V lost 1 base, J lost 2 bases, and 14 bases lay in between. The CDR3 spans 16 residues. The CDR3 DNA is TGTGCCAGCTCACCACGGATGGGCTTGGAAAACACTGAAGCTTTCTTT. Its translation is CASSPRMGLENTEAFF.

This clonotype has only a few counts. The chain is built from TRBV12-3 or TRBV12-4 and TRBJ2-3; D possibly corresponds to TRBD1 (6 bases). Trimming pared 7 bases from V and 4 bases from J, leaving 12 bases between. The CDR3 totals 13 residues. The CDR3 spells CASKPTGPDTQYF. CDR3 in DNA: TGTGCCAGCAAACCCACAGGGCCAGATACGCAGTATTTT.

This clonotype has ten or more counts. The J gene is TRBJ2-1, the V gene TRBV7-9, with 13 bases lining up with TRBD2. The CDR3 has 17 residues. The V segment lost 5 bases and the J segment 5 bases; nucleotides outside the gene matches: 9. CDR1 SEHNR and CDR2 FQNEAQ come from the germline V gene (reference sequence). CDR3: CASSHGLAGDFHNEQFF. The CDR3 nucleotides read TGTGCCAGCAGCCACGGACTAGCGGGAGATTTCCACAATGAGCAGTTCTTC.

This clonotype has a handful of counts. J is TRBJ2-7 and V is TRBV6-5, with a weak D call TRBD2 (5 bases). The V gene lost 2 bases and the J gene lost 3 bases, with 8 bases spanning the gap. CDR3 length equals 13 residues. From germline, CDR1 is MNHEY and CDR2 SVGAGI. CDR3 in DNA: TGTGCCAGCAGTTACGCTAGCTACTACGAGCAGTACTTC. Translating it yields CASSYASYYEQYF.

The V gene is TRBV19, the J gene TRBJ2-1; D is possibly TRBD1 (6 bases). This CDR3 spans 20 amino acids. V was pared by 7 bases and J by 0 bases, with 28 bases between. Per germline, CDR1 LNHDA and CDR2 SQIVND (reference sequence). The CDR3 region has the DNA TGTGCCAGTAAAAGGTCCGAGGGACAACCTATCCTAAGCTCCTACAATGAGCAGTTCTTC. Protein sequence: CASKRSEGQPILSSYNEQFF.

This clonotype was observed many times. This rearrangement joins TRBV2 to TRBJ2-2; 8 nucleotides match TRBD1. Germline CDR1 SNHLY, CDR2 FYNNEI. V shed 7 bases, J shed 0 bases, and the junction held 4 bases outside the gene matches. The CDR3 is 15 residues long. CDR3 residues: CASTPGQANTGELFF. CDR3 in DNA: TGTGCCAGCACTCCGGGACAGGCGAACACCGGGGAGCTGTTTTTT.

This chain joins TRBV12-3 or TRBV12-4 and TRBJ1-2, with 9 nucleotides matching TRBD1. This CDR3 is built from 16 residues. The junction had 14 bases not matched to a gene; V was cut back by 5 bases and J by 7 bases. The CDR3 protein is CASSGLVGQGIGGYTF. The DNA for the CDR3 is TGTGCCAGCAGTGGTTTGGTGGGACAGGGTATTGGTGGCTACACCTTC.

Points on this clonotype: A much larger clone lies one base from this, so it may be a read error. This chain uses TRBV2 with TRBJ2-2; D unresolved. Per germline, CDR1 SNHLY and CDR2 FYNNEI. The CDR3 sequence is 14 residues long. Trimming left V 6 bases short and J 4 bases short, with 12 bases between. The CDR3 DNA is TGTGCCAGCAGCCCATCCACGGGCACCGGGGAGCTGTTTTTT. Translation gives CASSPSTGTGELFF. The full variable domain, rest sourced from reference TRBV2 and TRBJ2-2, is EPEVTQTPSHQVTQMGQEVILRCVPISNHLYFYWYRQILGQKVEFLVSFYNNEISEKSEIFDDQFSVERPDGSNFTLKIRSTKLEDSAMYFCASSPSTGTGELFFGEGSRLTVL.

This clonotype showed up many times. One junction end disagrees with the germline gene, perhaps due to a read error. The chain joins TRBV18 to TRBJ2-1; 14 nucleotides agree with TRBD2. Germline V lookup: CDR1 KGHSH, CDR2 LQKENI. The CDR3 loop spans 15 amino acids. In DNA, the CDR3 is TGTGCCAGCTCAGCACCGGGACTAGCGGGAGCAGAGCAGTTCTTC. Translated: CASSAPGLAGAEQFF.

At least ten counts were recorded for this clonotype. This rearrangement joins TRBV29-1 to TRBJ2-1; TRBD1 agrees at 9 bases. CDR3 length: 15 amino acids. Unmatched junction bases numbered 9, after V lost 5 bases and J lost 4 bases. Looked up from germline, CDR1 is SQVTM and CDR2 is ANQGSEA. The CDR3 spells CSVYTGTGPYNEQFF. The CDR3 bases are TGCAGCGTTTACACCGGGACAGGGCCTTACAATGAGCAGTTCTTC.

The CDR3 DNA follows: TGTGCCAGCAGTTCATTGTCGGGCCTCTCCTACGAGCAGTACTTC. Its protein is CASSSLSGLSYEQYF. V usage is TRBV28 and J usage is TRBJ2-7; unclear D gene. Trimming removed 4 bases from V and 0 bases from J, with 13 bases in between. Germline CDR1 and CDR2: MDHEN and SYDVKM. The CDR3 is made up of 15 amino acids.

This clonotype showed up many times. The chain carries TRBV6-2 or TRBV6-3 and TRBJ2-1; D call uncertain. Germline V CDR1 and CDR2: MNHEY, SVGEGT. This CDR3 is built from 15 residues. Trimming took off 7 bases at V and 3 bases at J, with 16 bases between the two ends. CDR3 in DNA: TGTGCCAGCAAATGGAGCCCCCCCAACTACAATGAGCAGTTCTTC. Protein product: CASKWSPPNYNEQFF.

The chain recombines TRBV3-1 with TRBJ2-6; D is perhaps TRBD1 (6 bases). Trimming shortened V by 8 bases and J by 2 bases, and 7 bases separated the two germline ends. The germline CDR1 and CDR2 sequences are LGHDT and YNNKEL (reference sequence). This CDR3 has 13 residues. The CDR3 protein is CASWTAGANVLTF. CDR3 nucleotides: TGTGCCAGCTGGACAGCTGGGGCCAACGTCCTGACTTTC.

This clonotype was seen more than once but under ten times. CDR3 sequence: CASSYGGFGETQYF. The CDR3 coding sequence is TGTGCCAGCAGTTACGGGGGGTTCGGAGAGACCCAGTACTTC. The chain employs TRBV6-1 and TRBJ2-5; 7 bases agree with TRBD2. The V gene end was trimmed by 5 bases and the J gene end by 4 bases; junction bases not matched to a gene: 7. The germline gives CDR1 MNHNS, CDR2 SASEGT. This CDR3 region has 14 residues.

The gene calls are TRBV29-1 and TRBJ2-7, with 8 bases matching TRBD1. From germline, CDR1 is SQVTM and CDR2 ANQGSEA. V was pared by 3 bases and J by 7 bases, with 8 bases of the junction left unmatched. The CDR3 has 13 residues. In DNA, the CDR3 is TGCAGCGTTGACGGCCAGGGGGCTGGGGAGCAGTACTTC. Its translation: CSVDGQGAGEQYF.

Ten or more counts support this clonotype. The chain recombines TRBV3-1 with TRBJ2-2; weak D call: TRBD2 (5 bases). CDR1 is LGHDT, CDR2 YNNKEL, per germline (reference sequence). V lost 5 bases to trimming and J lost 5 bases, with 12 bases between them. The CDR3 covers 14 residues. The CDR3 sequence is CASSSRGWTGELFF. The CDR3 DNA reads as TGTGCCAGCAGCTCCCGAGGGTGGACCGGGGAGCTGTTTTTT.

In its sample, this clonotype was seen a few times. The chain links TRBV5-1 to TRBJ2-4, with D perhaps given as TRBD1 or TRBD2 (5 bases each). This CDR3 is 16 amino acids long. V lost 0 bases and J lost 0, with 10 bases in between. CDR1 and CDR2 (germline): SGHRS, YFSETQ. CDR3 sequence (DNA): TGCGCCAGCAGCTTGGACCCGAGGGGAGCCAAAAACATTCAGTACTTC. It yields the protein CASSLDPRGAKNIQYF.

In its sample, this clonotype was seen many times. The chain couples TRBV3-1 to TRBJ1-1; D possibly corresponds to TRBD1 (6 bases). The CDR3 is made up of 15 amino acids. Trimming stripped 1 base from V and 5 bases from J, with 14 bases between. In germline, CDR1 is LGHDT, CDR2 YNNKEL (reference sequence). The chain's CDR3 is CASSQGGGDRTEAFF. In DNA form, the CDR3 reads TGTGCCAGCAGCCAAGGAGGGGGAGACCGGACTGAAGCTTTCTTT.

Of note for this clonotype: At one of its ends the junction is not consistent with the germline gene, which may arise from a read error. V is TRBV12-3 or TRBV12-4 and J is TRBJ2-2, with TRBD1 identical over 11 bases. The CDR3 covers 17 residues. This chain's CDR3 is CASSLWTGGRNTRELFF. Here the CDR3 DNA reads TGTGCCAGCAGTTTGTGGACAGGGGGCCGGAACACCAGGGAGCTGTTTTTT.

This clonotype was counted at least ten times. The CDR3 is CAWSVPGGGETQYF. CDR3 bases: TGTGCCTGGAGTGTCCCTGGGGGCGGGGAGACCCAGTACTTC. This chain connects TRBV30 to TRBJ2-5, with D possibly being TRBD1 (6 bases). The CDR3 runs to 14 residues. V gave up 0 bases and J gave up 5 bases, with 13 bases separating them. Germline V CDR1 and CDR2: GTSNPN, SVGIG (reference sequence).

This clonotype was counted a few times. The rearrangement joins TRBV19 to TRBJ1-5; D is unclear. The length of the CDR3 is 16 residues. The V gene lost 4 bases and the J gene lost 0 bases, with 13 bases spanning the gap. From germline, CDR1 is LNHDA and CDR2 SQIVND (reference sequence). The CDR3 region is CASSTHYKGSNQPQHF. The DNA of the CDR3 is TGTGCCAGTAGTACCCACTATAAGGGTAGCAATCAGCCCCAGCATTTT.

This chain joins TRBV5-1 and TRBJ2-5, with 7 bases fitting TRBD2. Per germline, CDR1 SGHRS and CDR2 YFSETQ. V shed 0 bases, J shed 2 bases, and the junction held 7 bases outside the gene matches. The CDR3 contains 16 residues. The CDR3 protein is CASSLVRTGGQETQYF. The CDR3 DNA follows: TGCGCCAGCAGCTTGGTGCGAACGGGGGGTCAAGAGACCCAGTACTTC.

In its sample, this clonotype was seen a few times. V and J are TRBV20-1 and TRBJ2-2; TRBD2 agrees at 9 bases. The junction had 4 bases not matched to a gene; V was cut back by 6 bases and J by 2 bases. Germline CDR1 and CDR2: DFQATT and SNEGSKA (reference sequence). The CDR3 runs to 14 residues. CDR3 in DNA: TGCAGTGCCAGACTAGCGGATAACACCGGGGAGCTGTTTTTT. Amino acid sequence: CSARLADNTGELFF.